The clone carrying this T cell receptor beta chain was seen more than once but under ten times. The antigen is not known. The data derive from a study of CD8 T cells in ankylosing spondylitis. The study's findings and limits: Peripheral blood held disease-linked clones only at relatively low frequency, and these were CD8+. A motif of roughly 8 highly homologous TCR beta variants was seen as apparently characteristic of ankylosing spondylitis blood.

CDR1 is MGHRA and CDR2 is YSYEKL in the germline V gene. The CDR3 is 16 amino acids. V shed 1 base, J shed 6 bases, and the junction held 8 bases outside the gene matches. TCRdb ran MiXCR on the 5' RACE reads and lists one entry per CDR3 protein. The profile shows about 340,000 distinct CDR3 sequences, approximately 22% of them singletons. This TCR came from a male donor with ankylosing spondylitis or in good health (not recorded which). The specimen was blood, either unsorted or a sorted T cell fraction (not recorded which). V is TRBV4-1 and J is TRBJ2-1, with 8 positions matching TRBD1. This CDR3 reads CASSQVPRGLRNEQFF. CDR3 bases: TGCGCCAGCAGCCAAGTACCCAGGGGGCTTCGCAATGAGCAGTTCTTC.